This TCR beta chain was profiled in a study of blood T cell repertoires in COVID-19. Whole-study context: Acute-phase and convalescent COVID-19 samples originated in the United States, Italy and Spain. In each case, the material was cDNA or gDNA derived from T cells, B-cell-depleted T cells, or PBMCs.

The CDR3 extends over 16 amino acids. Germline lookup yields CDR1 SGHTA and CDR2 FQGTGA. Trimming left V 5 bases short and J 4 bases short, with 20 bases between. While infection was still active, Seattle patients were enrolled and then followed longitudinally. Per the original methods: Amplification of reference gene primers provided the estimated nucleated cell counts. The assay was immunoSEQ multiplex PCR, and TCRdb's table has in-frame clones only and misses some. V and J calls plus clone size are reproduced from that table; the DNA served to infer D and trimming. The profile shows a few hundred thousand clones, around 82% of them singletons.

The sequenced sample was peripheral blood. This chain connects TRBV7-3 to TRBJ2-5; tentative D call: TRBD2 (5 bases). This clonotype originated in a human donor with COVID-19, enrolled during active disease. The donor label of this sample is uncertain. The DNA for the CDR3 is TGTGCCAGCAGCCCAACCCAACTAGGACCCCGAGAGACCCAGTACTTC. Translation: CASSPTQLGPRETQYF.